This record covers a single T cell receptor (beta chain). These data are taken from a study of control samples from healthy donors and cancer patients. The J segment lost 6 bases and the V segment lost 3 bases, leaving 4 bases of the junction unmatched. Per germline, CDR1 MGHRA and CDR2 YSYEKL. The CDR3 spans 13 residues. The protocol was immunoSEQ multiplex PCR, while the TCRdb copy is restricted to in-frame clones and leaves out a portion. The data show some 120,000 clones, about 95% seen once. The rearrangement uses TRBV4-1 and TRBJ2-7; 8 positions agree with TRBD1. Specimen: blood. This TCR was recovered from a man aged 25 to 40 in good health. The DNA of the CDR3 is TGCGCCAGCAGCCATCCCGACAGGGGCGAGCAGTACTTC. Translated: CASSHPDRGEQYF.